These 10 T cell receptor beta chains originate from one sample sequenced in a study of T cell responses to AZD1222 COVID-19 vaccine. The method was immunoSEQ multiplex PCR; TCRdb's version includes in-frame clones alone and lacks a portion of them. Among about 82,000 clones listed, 92% were seen once. The material sequenced was peripheral blood, taken 28 days after the second AZD1222 dose. The receptors were gathered from an adult who received the AZD1222 COVID-19 vaccine.

The CDR3 nucleotides are TGCGCCAGCAGTGAGGAGATTCATCGGACAGGGGGCCGACCCAGCACTGAAGCTTTCTTT. Translating it yields CASSEEIHRTGGRPSTEAFF. The chain recombines TRBV10-1 with TRBJ1-1; TRBD1 matches 11 bases. The germline V gene has CDR1 WNHNN and CDR2 SYGVQD (reference sequence). After removal of 2 bases from V and 4 bases from J, the junction contained 18 bases not matched to a gene. The CDR3 totals 20 residues.

The chain has TRBV6-1 and TRBJ1-1, with D perhaps TRBD1 (5 bases). Trimming stripped 3 bases from V and 1 base from J, with 12 bases between. Germline assignment: CDR1 MNHNS and CDR2 SASEGT. This CDR3 region has 15 residues. The DNA for the CDR3 is TGTGCCAGCAGTGACCCACCCACAGGGAACACTGAAGCTTTCTTT. The encoded protein is CASSDPPTGNTEAFF.

This clone was seen a few times. The J gene is TRBJ1-5, the V gene TRBV30, with TRBD1 identical over 8 bases. The germline V gene has CDR1 GTSNPN and CDR2 SVGIG (reference sequence). Trimming removed 0 bases from V and 3 bases from J; junction bases left unmatched: 4. This CDR3 region has 15 residues. The chain's CDR3 is CAWSVDRGVNQPQHF. The CDR3 nucleotides read TGTGCCTGGAGTGTAGACAGGGGAGTCAATCAGCCCCAGCATTTT.

This chain connects TRBV5-1 to TRBJ2-5; D not certain. The CDR3 covers 14 residues. Germline CDR1 is SGHRS and CDR2 is YFSETQ. Trimming removed 4 bases at V and 4 bases at J, with 14 bases between. The CDR3 DNA reads TGCGCCAGCAGCCCCGTAGTGCTCCTAGAGACCCAGTACTTC. It is translated as CASSPVVLLETQYF.

This chain uses TRBV3-1 (or the pseudogene TRBV3-2) with TRBJ1-1, with 10 positions matching TRBD1. This CDR3 has 14 amino acids. The J segment lost 7 bases and the V segment lost 3 bases, leaving 5 bases of the junction unmatched. CDR1 is LGHDT and CDR2 is YNNKEL in the germline V gene (reference sequence). Here the CDR3 reads CASSHRQGAGEAFF. Here the CDR3 DNA reads TGTGCCAGCAGCCACAGACAGGGGGCAGGTGAAGCTTTCTTT.

The chain carries TRBV6-2 or TRBV6-3 and TRBJ1-6, with unresolved D. This CDR3 is built from 13 residues. Trimming left V 1 base short and J 9 bases short, with 7 bases between. CDR1 and CDR2 (germline): MNHEY, SVGEGT. The CDR3 is CASSYLRSSPLHF. The CDR3 DNA follows: TGTGCCAGCAGTTACTTAAGGAGTTCACCCCTCCACTTT.

The chain couples TRBV19 to TRBJ1-2; D ambiguous. CDR3 length: 15 amino acids. Germline CDR1 is LNHDA and CDR2 is SQIVND (reference sequence). Trimming took off 1 base at V and 2 bases at J, with 11 bases between the two ends. The CDR3 DNA is TGTGCCAGTAGTATAGTCCAACTACAGAACTATGGCTACACCTTC. Its protein is CASSIVQLQNYGYTF. Full variable domain (rest looked up from reference TRBV19 and TRBJ1-2): DGGITQSPKYLFRKEGQNVTLSCEQNLNHDAMYWYRQDPGQGLRLIYYSQIVNDFQKGDIAEGYSVSREKKESFPLTVTSAQKNPTAFYLCASSIVQLQNYGYTFGSGTRLTVV.

The chain recombines TRBV19 with TRBJ2-1; no clear D. The germline V gene encodes CDR1 LNHDA and CDR2 SQIVND (reference sequence). This CDR3 region has 13 residues. Trimming left V 3 bases short and J 7 bases short, with 10 bases between. DNA of the CDR3: TGTGCCAGTAGTATGGCCTTCGCGAATGAGCAGTTCTTC. It yields the protein CASSMAFANEQFF.

The chain joins TRBV5-4 to TRBJ2-1; 11 bases line up with TRBD1. The V gene end was trimmed by 4 bases and the J gene end by 3 bases; junction bases not matched to a gene: 3. The CDR3 contains 15 residues. Germline lookup yields CDR1 SGHNT and CDR2 YYREEE (reference sequence). In DNA form, the CDR3 reads TGTGCCAGCAGCCCCGGGACAGGGGGCTACAATGAGCAGTTCTTC. It yields the protein CASSPGTGGYNEQFF. The entire variable domain, with the rest obtained from reference TRBV5-4 and TRBJ2-1, is as follows: ETGVTQSPTHLIKTRGQQVTLRCSSQSGHNTVSWYQQALGQGPQFIFQYYREEENGRGNFPPRFSGLQFPNYSSELNVNALELDDSALYLCASSPGTGGYNEQFFGPGTRLTVL.

The chain recombines TRBV7-2 with TRBJ1-1, with D perhaps matching TRBD1 (6 bases). V was cut by 2 bases and J by 5 bases, with 15 bases left in between. Germline CDR1 SGHTA, CDR2 FQGNSA. The CDR3 is made up of 15 amino acids. In DNA, the CDR3 is TGTGCCAGCAGCTTATATCAGGGGCGCGGTACTGAAGCTTTCTTT. It is translated as CASSLYQGRGTEAFF.